This is a list of T cell receptor beta chains from one sample in a study of tumor-infiltrating lymphocytes in primary liver carcinoma. TCRdb itself ran the multiplex PCR reads through MiXCR, one entry per CDR3 protein. The sample consists of about 130,000 distinct CDR3 sequences, around 60% of them appearing once. The specimen sequenced was liver tumor tissue from sampling region 3. Every receptor here comes from a woman in her sixties with primary liver carcinoma and hepatitis B virus infection. The CDR3 runs from the conserved cysteine through the conserved F or W. D genes are given only for firm matches. Not every row has a clone size; where given, it reads once, few, many or a size class.

14,TRBV11-2,TRBJ2-7,medium-sized,TRBD1,TGTGCCAGCAGCCTGACCGGGACAGGCTTGGAGCAGTACTTC,CASSLTGTGLEQYF
14,TRBV7-9,TRBJ1-1,many,-,TGTGCCAGCAGCTTATCTCAATTGAACACTGAAGCTTTCTTT,CASSLSQLNTEAFF
13,TRBV4-1,TRBJ1-1,-,-,TGCGTCAGCAGCCAAGATTCGCGGACCGAAGCTTTCTTT,CVSSQDSRTEAFF
13,TRBV4-1,TRBJ1-5,many,-,TGCGCCAGCAGCCGTCAAGATAATCAGCCCCAGCATTTT,CASSRQDNQPQHF
19,TRBV11-3,TRBJ2-1,-,TRBD2,TGTGCCAGCAGCACCGGACAAGGGGGACTAGCGGGAGGACTCAATGAGCAGTTCTTC,CASSTGQGGLAGGLNEQFF
17,TRBV7-8,TRBJ2-7,many,TRBD2,TGTGCCAGCAGCGCGAGACCTGGGACTAGCATCTCAGGCGAGCAGTACTTC,CASSARPGTSISGEQYF
11,TRBV29-1,TRBJ1-2,many,TRBD1,TGCAGCGCCGGACAGGGGCATGGCTACACCTTC,CSAGQGHGYTF
16,TRBV5-1,TRBJ2-3,many,-,TGCGCCAGCAGTTCAGGGGTTACCCGGCGCACAGATACGCAGTATTTT,CASSSGVTRRTDTQYF
14,TRBV5-1,TRBJ2-7,-,-,TGCGCCAGCAGCTTGGACAGGTTGGACTGCGAGCAGTACTTC,CASSLDRLDCEQYF
13,TRBV11-3,TRBJ1-1,once,-,TGTGCCAGCAGCAGTTCACTGGACACTGAAGCTTTCTTT,CASSSSLDTEAFF
14,TRBV29-1,TRBJ2-1,-,-,TGCAGCTTGAGGGCAGTGGGACTCTACAATGAGCAGTTCTTC,CSLRAVGLYNEQFF
12,TRBV6-1,TRBJ2-4,few,-,TGTGCCAGCAGTGAAGATCGGGTTATTCAGTACTTC,CASSEDRVIQYF
14,TRBV28,TRBJ2-4,-,-,TGTGCCAGCAGAAAGGGGGGGTCGGGAAACATCCATTACTTC,CASRKGGSGNIHYF
15,TRBV2,TRBJ2-1,-,TRBD2,TGTGCCAGCAGTCGGTCTAGCGGGAGTCCGAATGAGCAGTTCTTC,CASSRSSGSPNEQFF
15,TRBV4-2,TRBJ2-7,-,-,TGTGCCAGCAGCCAAGACTCAGGGGGGCGGGACGAGCAGTACTTC,CASSQDSGGRDEQYF
14,TRBV10-2,TRBJ1-4,many,TRBD1,TGCGCCAGCAGGAAAGGGACAGGGAATGAAAAACTGTTTTTT,CASRKGTGNEKLFF
14,TRBV18,TRBJ2-2,many,TRBD2,TGTGCCAGCGCGCCACTAGCGGACACCGGGGAGCTGTTTTTT,CASAPLADTGELFF
16,TRBV5-1,TRBJ2-3,many,TRBD2,TGCGCCAGCAGCTTGGGACTAGCGGGAGGGCCAGATACGCAGTATTTT,CASSLGLAGGPDTQYF
15,TRBV5-4,TRBJ2-1,few,-,TGTGCCAGCAGCTTGGTGGGATGGGTTTACAATGAGCAGTTCTTC,CASSLVGWVYNEQFF
14,TRBV11-2,TRBJ2-1,once,-,TGTGCCAGCAGTTTGGAAACCGGGCCGGGAGAGCAGTTCTTT,CASSLETGPGEQFF
15,TRBV28,TRBJ1-1,many,-,TGTGCCAGCAGTTCGACAGGCGGTGAGAACACTGAAGCTTTCTTT,CASSSTGGENTEAFF
16,TRBV11-2,TRBJ2-1,-,-,TGTGCCAGCAGCCCCGGCGGCGCGGGCCGATACAATGAGCAGCTCTTC,CASSPGGAGRYNEQLF
12,TRBV11-2,TRBJ2-5,-,-,TGTGCCAGCAGCTTCGGGACGGTAGCCGTGTACTTC,CASSFGTVAVYF
19,TRBV4-1,TRBJ2-6,once,-,TGCGCCAGCAGCCAAGTTACCGGGGCGGACTACTCTGGGGCCAACGTCCTGACTTTC,CASSQVTGADYSGANVLTF
14,TRBV7-3,TRBJ2-3,-,-,TGTGCCAGCAGCTTAACAACTGGCACAGATACGCAGTATTTT,CASSLTTGTDTQYF
14,TRBV11-3,TRBJ2-3,-,-,TGTGCCAGCAACTTCAGTACTAGCACAGATACCCAGTATTTT,CASNFSTSTDTQYF
14,TRBV29-1,TRBJ2-7,-,TRBD2,TGCAACGTGGGAGGACACGCCGCGGGAGATGAGCAGTACTTC,CNVGGHAAGDEQYF
13,TRBV6-5,TRBJ2-3,-,-,TGTGCCAGCAGCTACAGTCCGCAGAATACACAGTGTTTT,CASSYSPQNTQCF
16,TRBV29-1,TRBJ2-7,-,TRBD2,TGCAGCGTTGAAAACCTAGCGGGAGGGCCAGGCTATGAGCAGTACTTC,CSVENLAGGPGYEQYF
12,TRBV7-9,TRBJ1-6,many,-,TGTGCCAGCAGAAAAATCGGGTCACCCCTCCACTTT,CASRKIGSPLHF